This TCR beta chain was sequenced during a study of blood T cells in healthy people across ages. Samples each yielded at least 5 micrograms of total RNA. V lost 2 bases and J lost 13; bases outside the gene matches: 6. The CDR3 is 12 residues long. The germline CDR1 and CDR2 sequences are SGHRS and YFSETQ. Then a second PCR, running roughly 7 to 11 cycles, was carried out with a sample-barcoded 5' primer and a J-beta primer mix. TCRdb fed the 5' RACE reads into MiXCR, producing one record per CDR3 protein. Found here are about 780,000 distinct CDR3 sequences, 46% of them singletons; the top ten hold around 18%.

The chain links TRBV5-1 to TRBJ2-4; 7 bases map to TRBD1. The sequencing sample was made of blood. This clonotype was sampled from an elderly man in good health. The CDR3 here is CASSLDREGQYF. The CDR3 DNA follows: TGCGCCAGCAGCTTAGACAGGGAAGGGCAGTACTTC.